The 19 T cell receptor beta chains presented below share a single source sample, sequenced in a study of metastatic and nonmetastatic thyroid tumors. TCRdb re-processed the PCR reads through MiXCR. In the table there are over 30,000 clones, approximately 20% of which are singletons. Until they underwent thyroid surgery, no patient had received any treatment. Sequenced sample: tumor tissue. All receptors come from a female donor with papillary thyroid cancer or a benign thyroid nodule (not recorded which). Some clones in this sample may be carry-over from other donors' samples.

This clone was detected many times. The chain has TRBV5-1 and TRBJ2-3; no clear D gene. The ends were cut back, 0 bases at V and 5 bases at J, with 10 bases in the middle. Per germline, CDR1 SGHRS and CDR2 YFSETQ. This CDR3 has 14 amino acids. Written as DNA, the CDR3 is TGCGCCAGCAGCTTGGAAGGGCCCGGAGATACGCAGTATTTT. Translating it yields CASSLEGPGDTQYF.

The chain combines TRBV6-1 with TRBJ2-7, with TRBD2 matching 12 bases. J lost 3 bases, V lost 7 bases, and 4 bases had no gene match. The CDR3 sequence is 14 residues long. Germline CDR1 and CDR2: MNHNS and SASEGT. In DNA, the CDR3 is TGTGCCAGCAAAAAGACTAGCGGGAGCTACGAGCAGTACTTC. Its protein is CASKKTSGSYEQYF.

The chain recombines TRBV27 with TRBJ1-6, with D possibly TRBD1 on 5 matching bases. There are 16 residues in the CDR3. Germline V lookup: CDR1 MNHEY, CDR2 SMNVEV (reference sequence). The V and J ends lost 5 bases and 9 bases respectively, with 20 bases between them. Here the CDR3 DNA reads TGTGCCAGCAGTCTCAGATCCGACAGTTGGAGTTCACCCCTCCACTTT. Translated, it gives CASSLRSDSWSSPLHF.

This clone was observed at least ten times. Here the CDR3 reads CASSEQRNSPLHF. CDR3 coding DNA: TGTGCCAGCAGTGAACAGCGTAATTCACCCCTCCACTTT. V gene TRBV6-1 combines with J gene TRBJ1-6; D is unclear. Germline CDR1 reads MNHNS; CDR2 reads SASEGT. Trimming left V 2 bases short and J 6 bases short, with 5 bases between. The CDR3 has 13 residues.

CDR3 sequence reads: CSASWGINQPQHF. The CDR3 coding sequence is TGCAGTGCTAGTTGGGGTATAAATCAGCCCCAGCATTTT. The rearrangement joins TRBV20-1 to TRBJ1-5, with D uncertain. V was cut by 3 bases and J by 4 bases, with 10 bases left in between. Germline CDR1 is DFQATT and CDR2 is SNEGSKA (reference sequence). The CDR3 runs to 13 residues.

This clone was recorded at least ten times. This sequence joins TRBV11-2 and TRBJ2-2, with D hard to call. CDR3 length equals 13 residues. Trimming stripped 7 bases from V and 6 bases from J, with 12 bases between. Germline-derived CDR1 and CDR2 are SGHAT and FQNNGV. Here the CDR3 reads CASTPGGPGELFF. The CDR3 nucleotides are TGTGCCAGCACCCCAGGTGGTCCCGGGGAGCTGTTTTTT.

A note on this clone: One junction end disagrees with the germline gene, perhaps due to a read error. The genes are TRBV11-2 and TRBJ2-2; D is unclear. Per the germline V gene, CDR1 is SGHAT and CDR2 is FQNNGV. The CDR3 runs to 15 residues. CDR3 in DNA: TGTGCCAGCACCCCACGGGCGGTGAACACCGTGGAGCTGTTTTTT. As protein: CASTPRAVNTVELFF.

Remarks on this clone: A read error may account for a junction end that differs from germline. Other DNA sequences within the sample encode an identical CDR3. This chain uses TRBV7-2 with TRBJ1-2, with D maybe TRBD1 (5 bases). The CDR3 is 13 residues long. Germline-derived CDR1 and CDR2 are SGHTA and FQGNSA. The CDR3 nucleotides read TGTGCTAGCAGCAGGGACCGCTTCAATGGCTACACCTTC. Translated: CASSRDRFNGYTF.

This clone was seen repeatedly, ten times or more. The chain combines TRBV7-6 with TRBJ2-1; weak D call: TRBD2 (6 bases). Germline loops: CDR1 SGHVS, CDR2 FNYEAQ. The CDR3 has 14 amino acids. Trimming removed 1 base at V and 7 bases at J, with 11 bases between. CDR3 protein: CASSLVAGRNEQFF. CDR3 DNA sequence: TGTGCCAGCAGCTTAGTTGCGGGGAGGAATGAGCAGTTCTTC.

This clone appeared many times. The chain is built from TRBV12-5 and TRBJ2-1, with 8 bases identical to TRBD2. Trimming cost V 9 bases and J 4 bases; bases outside gene matches: 8. The CDR3 has 14 residues. Germline V gives CDR1 LGHNT, CDR2 FRNRAP. CDR3 amino acids: CASSLAGSYNEQFF. CDR3 bases: TGTGCTAGCTCCTTAGCGGGAAGTTACAATGAGCAGTTCTTC.

There are many counts of this clone. The chain is built from TRBV19 and TRBJ2-2; 11 nucleotides align to TRBD2. Germline values: CDR1 LNHDA, CDR2 SQIVND (reference sequence). The V and J ends lost 0 bases and 6 bases, in that order; junction bases with no gene match: 6. This CDR3 comprises 17 residues. The CDR3 region is CASSIETSGSRAGELFF. DNA for the CDR3: TGTGCCAGTAGTATAGAAACTAGCGGGAGCCGGGCCGGGGAGCTGTTTTTT.

This clone has ten or more counts. Other DNA sequences from this sample encode an identical CDR3 as well. CDR3 DNA sequence: TGTGCCAGCAGTGAATGGGGAAGGGGGCAGAGTCAGCCCCAGCATTTT. It translates to CASSEWGRGQSQPQHF. The chain has TRBV6-1 and TRBJ1-5, with 7 positions matching TRBD1. V trimming: 2 bases; J trimming: 6 bases; junction bases outside the gene matches: 10. The CDR3 is made up of 16 amino acids. CDR1 and CDR2 from the germline V gene are MNHNS and SASEGT.

Relative to its sample, this clone is medium-sized. V and J are TRBV6-1 and TRBJ2-7, with a tentative D call TRBD1 (5 bases). Germline V lookup: CDR1 MNHNS, CDR2 SASEGT. Trimming stripped 10 bases from V and 5 bases from J, with 18 bases between. This CDR3 contains 13 residues. The CDR3 reads CANSPRWGDEQYF. The CDR3 bases are TGTGCCAACTCCCCCCGTTGGGGCGACGAGCAGTACTTC.

This clone was detected ten times or more. CDR3 sequence reads: CSVETGRTDTQYF. In DNA form, the CDR3 reads TGCAGCGTGGAGACAGGAAGGACAGATACGCAGTATTTT. V usage is TRBV29-1 and J usage is TRBJ2-3; D possibly corresponds to TRBD1 (6 bases). V lost 6 bases and J lost 3, with 13 bases in between. The CDR3 loop spans 13 amino acids. Germline CDR1 SQVTM, CDR2 ANQGSEA.

Details on this clone: A much bigger clone sits one base away, suggesting this may be a read error. The chain joins TRBV7-2 to TRBJ1-1; no definite D call. Germline lookup yields CDR1 SGHTA and CDR2 FQGNSA. CDR3 size: 13 residues. Trimming removed 7 bases from V and 3 bases from J, with 12 bases in between. In nucleotides, the CDR3 is TGTGCCAGCATGAGGCGACAAGACACTGAAGCTTTCTTT. Its translation is CASMRRQDTEAFF.

This clone appeared a few times. A much larger clone lies a single base off, so this may be a read error. The rearrangement joins TRBV20-1 to TRBJ1-1; D gene uncertain. The CDR3 has 17 amino acids. The V gene's germline CDR1 is DFQATT and CDR2 SNEGSKA (reference sequence). Between the trimmed V and J ends, which lost 2 bases and 1 base, there was a span of 20 bases. The CDR3 here is CSARYHPGRRGNTEAFF. In DNA, the CDR3 is TGCAGTGCTAGATATCATCCGGGCAGGAGAGGGAACACTGAAGCTTTCTTT.

As concerns this clone: A read error is possible here, since a much larger clone lies one base away. The chain carries TRBV5-1 and TRBJ2-3; 8 bases line up with TRBD1. This CDR3 spans 15 amino acids. Germline lookup yields CDR1 SGHRS and CDR2 YFSETQ. The CDR3 region is CAISTPTGVADTQYF. CDR3 coding DNA: TGCGCCATCAGCACCCCGACAGGGGTCGCAGATACGCAGTATTTT.

This clone was recorded at least ten times. V is TRBV3-1 and J is TRBJ2-5; D gene uncertain. This CDR3 region has 14 residues. V lost 0 bases, J lost 0 bases, and 5 bases lay in between. Per the germline V gene, CDR1 is LGHDT and CDR2 is YNNKEL (reference sequence). CDR3 region: CASSQDTYQETQYF. The CDR3, as DNA: TGTGCCAGCAGCCAAGACACGTACCAAGAGACCCAGTACTTC.

In its sample, this clone was seen once. This sample includes further DNA sequences coding for the same CDR3. The rearrangement joins TRBV18 to TRBJ2-2; 8 nucleotides line up with TRBD1. CDR1 KGHSH and CDR2 LQKENI come from the germline V gene. The V gene end was trimmed by 4 bases and the J gene end by 3 bases; junction bases not matched to a gene: 19. The CDR3 totals 20 residues. The CDR3, as DNA: TGTGCCAGCTCACGTTTCTCGGGGCAGGGGGCGTTGGTGGACACCGGGGAGCTGTTTTTT. Amino acid sequence: CASSRFSGQGALVDTGELFF.